The TCR beta chain described here comes from a study of blood T cell repertoires in COVID-19. Sequencing used immunoSEQ multiplex PCR; TCRdb keeps in-frame clones, though not all of them. The data hold a few hundred thousand clones, with 80% to 90% observed a single time. V was clipped by 8 bases and J by 3 bases; unmatched bases: 7. The CDR3 is made up of 14 amino acids. The V gene's germline CDR1 is MGHDK and CDR2 SYGVNS. This clone was picked up many times. V gene TRBV25-1 combines with J gene TRBJ1-5; 7 nucleotides match TRBD1. This TCR was sampled from a man in his forties or fifties who had recovered from COVID-19. The sample was PBMCs or T cells enriched from blood (not recorded which). This CDR3 reads CASAETGSNQPQHF. CDR3 bases: TGTGCCAGCGCGGAGACAGGGTCCAATCAGCCCCAGCATTTT.